This T cell receptor beta chain was identified in a study of post-analysis software for immune sequencing data. Study-level information: Patients had relapsing-remitting, secondary progressive or progressive-relapsing multiple sclerosis; some lacked subtype.

The V end lost 1 base, the J end lost 10 bases, and 11 bases lay between the germline ends. This CDR3 has 12 amino acids. Germline values: CDR1 MGHRA, CDR2 YSYEKL. As regards this clonotype: Antigen specificity is unknown.

General observations from the study: Controls showed lower frequencies than patients for 4 or 5 TRBV segments, and TRBV5-6, TRBV5-1 and TRBV20-1 were among these.

The TCR beta cDNA libraries carried unique molecular identifiers. TCRdb re-called the PCR reads through MiXCR, storing one row per CDR3 protein. Among about 820,000 distinct CDR3 sequences listed, roughly 50% were seen once. Sequencing used blood. The sequence was obtained from a girl aged 5-17 years with multiple sclerosis. The chain is built from TRBV4-1 and TRBJ2-7; no clear D. The CDR3 protein is CASSQGWNTQYF. The CDR3 bases are TGCGCCAGCAGCCAAGGCTGGAACACCCAGTACTTC.